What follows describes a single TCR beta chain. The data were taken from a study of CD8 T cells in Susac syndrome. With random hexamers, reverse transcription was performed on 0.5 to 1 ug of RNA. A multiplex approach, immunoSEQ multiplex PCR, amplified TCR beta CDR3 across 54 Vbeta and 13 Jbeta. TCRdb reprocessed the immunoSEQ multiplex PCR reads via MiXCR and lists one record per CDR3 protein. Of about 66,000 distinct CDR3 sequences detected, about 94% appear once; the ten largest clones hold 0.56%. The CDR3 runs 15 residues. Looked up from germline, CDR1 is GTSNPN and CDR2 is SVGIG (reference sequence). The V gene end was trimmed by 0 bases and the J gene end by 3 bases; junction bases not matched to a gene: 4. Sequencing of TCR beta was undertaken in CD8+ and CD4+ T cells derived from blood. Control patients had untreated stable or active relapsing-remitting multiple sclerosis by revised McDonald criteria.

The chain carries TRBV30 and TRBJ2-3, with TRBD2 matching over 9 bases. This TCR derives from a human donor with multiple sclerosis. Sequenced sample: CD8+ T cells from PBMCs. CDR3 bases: TGTGCCTGGAGTGTCGGCGGGGGGGTGACAGATACGCAGTATTTT. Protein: CAWSVGGGVTDTQYF.